The 14 T cell receptor beta chains listed next were all sequenced from one sample in a study of blood T cells in healthy people across ages (dated by TCRdb to between 2014 and 2017). The method behind the library was 5' RACE. Sequenced using an Illumina HiSeq 2500. A second PCR of 7 to 11 cycles was run with a J-beta primer mix and a sample-barcoded 5' primer. The public reads were run again by TCRdb, first through fastp at Q25 and then through MiXCR, and only productive beta chains were kept. Rows with one shared CDR3 protein collapse into an entry with the most common genes and DNA. Here the sample has fewer than 900,000 distinct CDR3 sequences; about 40% occur a single time. More than 20% of the sample is taken by the ten largest. Sequenced material: blood. All receptors derive from a woman aged 60-70 years in good health.

This clonotype occurred a few times. CDR3 protein: CASSSGLAYSNEQFF. The CDR3 DNA sequence: TGTGCCAGCAGCTCGGGACTAGCATATAGTAATGAGCAGTTCTTC. The chain has TRBV7-3 and TRBJ2-1, with 9 bases fitting TRBD2. Germline values: CDR1 SGHTA, CDR2 FQGTGA. The CDR3 is made up of 15 amino acids. Trimming took 4 bases from V and 7 from J; bases not matched to a gene: 8. The full variable domain, its missing parts supplied by reference TRBV7-3 and TRBJ2-1, is GAGVSQTPSNKVTEKGKYVELRCDPISGHTALYWYRQSLGQGPEFLIYFQGTGAADDSGLPNDRFFAVRPEGSVSTLKIQRTERGDSAVYLCASSSGLAYSNEQFFGPGTRLTVL.

This clonotype was detected a few times. The V call is TRBV9, the J call TRBJ2-7; D is possibly TRBD1 (5 bases). The germline V gene encodes CDR1 SGDLS and CDR2 YYNGEE. The CDR3 length is 14 residues. V gave up 7 bases and J gave up 2 bases, with 16 bases separating them. CDR3 in DNA: TGTGCCAGCGGCCTTAGGGCGGACACCTACGAGCAGTACTTC. Translated: CASGLRADTYEQYF.

This clonotype was picked up a small number of times. This chain uses TRBV6-5 with TRBJ2-7; possibly TRBD2 for D (6 bases). TRBJ2-4 explains the end of the DNA better; the J call may be wrong. This CDR3 comprises 11 residues. Germline CDR1 and CDR2: MNHEY and SVGAGI. The CDR3 sequence is CASGTENIQYF. The CDR3 DNA follows: TGTGCCAGCGGGACTGAAAACATTCAGTACTTC.

The chain is built from TRBV29-1 and TRBJ2-5; 10 bases map to TRBD1. Trimming cost V 6 bases and J 2 bases; bases outside gene matches: 9. The CDR3 runs to 15 residues. In germline, CDR1 is SQVTM, CDR2 ANQGSEA. The CDR3 reads CSVQDRGGIQETQYF. The CDR3 DNA is TGCAGCGTCCAGGACAGGGGGGGAATTCAAGAGACCCAGTACTTC.

V is TRBV20-1 and J is TRBJ2-7; the match to TRBD2 covers 8 bases. Germline assignment: CDR1 DFQATT and CDR2 SNEGSKA (reference sequence). This CDR3 has 14 residues. J gave up 5 bases and V 0 bases, and 6 bases lay outside the gene matches. DNA for the CDR3: TGCAGTGCTAGAGATCCCCGGGGGGGCAACGAGCAGTACTTC. It codes for CSARDPRGGNEQYF.

Regarding this clonotype: Given a far larger clone just one base away, this is likely a sequencing read error. This chain connects TRBV13 to TRBJ2-7; D is unclear. Germline V CDR1 and CDR2: PRHDT, FYEKMQ (reference sequence). V dropped 8 bases and J dropped 0 bases, with 8 bases sitting between them. The CDR3 spans 12 residues. In DNA form, the CDR3 reads TGTGCCAGCTGCTCCAGCTCCTACGAGCAGTACTTC. Translating it yields CASCSSSYEQYF.

CDR3 sequence: CASLPEAGRSTDTQYF. DNA for the CDR3: TGCGCCAGCCTCCCTGAGGCGGGGAGAAGCACAGATACGCAGTATTTT. V and J are TRBV5-1 and TRBJ2-3; D is possibly TRBD2 (6 bases). Trimming cost V 7 bases and J 0 bases, with 18 bases left between them. Per germline, CDR1 SGHRS and CDR2 YFSETQ. CDR3 length equals 16 residues.

The chain has TRBV20-1 and TRBJ2-3; D is ambiguous. This CDR3 has 12 residues. V lost 4 bases to trimming and J lost 5 bases, with 10 bases between them. Germline loops: CDR1 DFQATT, CDR2 SNEGSKA (reference sequence). The CDR3 DNA is TGCAGTGCTACCTCGACTGGAGATACGCAGTATTTT. Protein: CSATSTGDTQYF.

The chain has TRBV27 and TRBJ2-7; 7 nucleotides agree with TRBD1. CDR3 size: 15 residues. Looked up from germline, CDR1 is MNHEY and CDR2 is SMNVEV (reference sequence). The trim removed 5 bases at V and 0 bases at J, leaving 7 bases unmatched. The CDR3 loop is CASSPGQPNSYEQYF. The CDR3 DNA reads TGTGCCAGCAGTCCGGGACAGCCGAACTCCTACGAGCAGTACTTC.

This clonotype was picked up a small number of times. J is TRBJ2-5 and V is TRBV12-3 or TRBV12-4, with 14 bases fitting TRBD2. The CDR3 has 18 amino acids. The J segment lost 3 bases and the V segment lost 3 bases, leaving 9 bases of the junction unmatched. The CDR3 DNA reads as TGTGCCAGCAGTTTGACTAGCGGGGGGGCCGGGGCCGAAGAGACCCAGTACTTC. Its protein product is CASSLTSGGAGAEETQYF.

This clonotype showed up many times. The gene calls are TRBV11-1 and TRBJ2-7; no clear D. CDR1 is SGHAT and CDR2 is FQDESV in the germline V gene (reference sequence). Trimming stripped 3 bases from V and 1 base from J, with 7 bases between. CDR3 length: 13 residues. CDR3 sequence (DNA): TGTGCCAGCAGCTTCACAGCTTCCTACGAGCAGTACTTC. This gives the protein CASSFTASYEQYF.

In this sample, this clonotype turned up a few times. This CDR3 is CASSQEERPGQYF. The CDR3 DNA sequence: TGTGCCAGCAGCCAAGAGGAGAGGCCGGGACAGTACTTC. This sequence joins TRBV3-1 and TRBJ2-7; the D gene is possibly TRBD2 (5 bases). V lost 0 bases to trimming and J lost 10 bases, with 13 bases between them. CDR1 is LGHDT, CDR2 YNNKEL, per germline (reference sequence). The CDR3 is 13 amino acids.

This clonotype has ten or more counts. V and J are TRBV6-1 and TRBJ2-7; 8 positions agree with TRBD1. The V segment lost 7 bases and the J segment 2 bases; nucleotides outside the gene matches: 7. Germline-derived CDR1 and CDR2 are MNHNS and SASEGT. The CDR3 loop spans 14 amino acids. This CDR3 reads CASTPTGVTYEQYF. DNA of the CDR3: TGTGCCAGCACCCCGACAGGGGTCACCTACGAGCAGTACTTC.

This clonotype has just a few counts. The chain is built from TRBV6-5 and TRBJ2-3; D is undetermined. Germline loops: CDR1 MNHEY, CDR2 SVGAGI. The CDR3 has 13 amino acids. V gave up 6 bases and J gave up 4 bases, with 11 bases separating them. The CDR3 DNA sequence: TGTGCCAGCAGCCCTTCAGGCGCAGATACGCAGTATTTT. It encodes CASSPSGADTQYF.